These 10 T cell receptor beta chains originate from one sample sequenced in a study of long-term antiretroviral therapy in people with HIV. Survey level was the resolution at which the v3.0 immunoSEQ assay ran. The repertoire was sequenced with immunoSEQ multiplex PCR; TCRdb's copy has only in-frame clones and lacks some. This table holds under 35,000 clones, nearly 90% found once. This sample comprised unsorted PBMCs, obtained 1.1 years after starting antiretroviral therapy. These receptors all stem from a man aged 18 to 29 with HIV.

The chain uses TRBV27 and TRBJ1-1; D gene unclear. This CDR3 has 11 residues. V was cut by 6 bases and J by 1 base, with 3 bases left in between. Looked up from germline, CDR1 is MNHEY and CDR2 is SMNVEV (reference sequence). CDR3 coding DNA: TGTGCCAGCAGGGCGAACACTGAAGCTTTCTTT. This gives the protein CASRANTEAFF.

The chain couples TRBV5-8 to TRBJ2-2; D is ambiguous. Trimming pared 0 bases from V and 7 bases from J, leaving 4 bases between. This CDR3 region has 12 residues. In germline, CDR1 is SGHTS, CDR2 YDEGEE. The CDR3 loop reads CASSLDGGELFF. The CDR3 DNA reads TGTGCCAGCAGCTTGGACGGCGGGGAGCTGTTTTTT.

The rearrangement joins TRBV5-1 to TRBJ1-1, with D maybe TRBD1 (6 bases). The germline gives CDR1 SGHRS, CDR2 YFSETQ. The CDR3 is made up of 13 amino acids. The V and J ends lost 2 bases and 1 base respectively, with 6 bases between them. This CDR3 is CASSLQGNTEAFF. DNA of the CDR3: TGCGCCAGCAGCTTACAGGGGAACACTGAAGCTTTCTTT.

On this clone: Additional DNA sequences in this sample encode the identical CDR3. This chain links TRBV27 with TRBJ1-5; perhaps TRBD1 as D (5 bases). Deletions cut 0 bases from V and 7 bases from J, with 7 bases between. The CDR3 spans 13 residues. Per germline, CDR1 MNHEY and CDR2 SMNVEV (reference sequence). CDR3 protein: CASSLSGRQPQHF. CDR3 DNA: TGTGCCAGCAGTTTATCGGGGCGACAGCCCCAGCATTTT.

The chain carries TRBV4-3 and TRBJ2-7; 8 nucleotides agree with TRBD1. Germline V CDR1 and CDR2: LGHNA, YSLEER. The CDR3 is 14 amino acids. Trimming at V came to 4 bases and at J to 2 bases, leaving 4 bases not matched to a gene. The CDR3 loop is CASSPTGGAYEQYF. In nucleotides, the CDR3 is TGCGCCAGCAGCCCCACAGGGGGTGCCTACGAGCAGTACTTC.

This chain joins TRBV13 and TRBJ2-3; 11 nucleotides line up with TRBD2. CDR3 length: 16 amino acids. J gave up 0 bases and V 2 bases, and 1 base lay outside the gene matches. Germline V gene sequence: CDR1 PRHDT, CDR2 FYEKMQ (reference sequence). The CDR3 nucleotides are TGTGCCAGCAGCTTAACTAGCGGGAGTAGCACAGATACGCAGTATTTT. This gives the protein CASSLTSGSSTDTQYF.

The CDR3 DNA is TGTGCCAGCAGCTCCGGGTCCCTTGAAAAACTGTTTTTT. The encoded protein is CASSSGSLEKLFF. This rearrangement joins TRBV13 to TRBJ1-4; D is unclear. CDR1 PRHDT and CDR2 FYEKMQ come from the germline V gene (reference sequence). The CDR3 is 13 residues long. Trimming removed 4 bases at V and 7 bases at J, with 10 bases between.

This clone was detected only once. The chain carries TRBV28 and TRBJ2-7, with 11 nucleotides matching TRBD2. After removal of 7 bases from V and 6 bases from J, the junction contained 8 bases not matched to a gene. The CDR3 consists of 14 residues. CDR1 MDHEN and CDR2 SYDVKM come from the germline V gene. The CDR3 bases are TGTGCCAGCACTTTGACTAGCGGGAAGCTCGAGCAGTACTTC. It specifies CASTLTSGKLEQYF.

The chain is built from TRBV18 and TRBJ2-3, with D perhaps TRBD2 (6 bases). V was trimmed by 0 bases and J by 2 bases, leaving 12 bases between them. The CDR3 has 16 amino acids. CDR1 and CDR2 (germline): KGHSH, LQKENI. The CDR3 DNA reads as TGTGCCAGCTCACCACCGGAGGGCCCTGTCACAGATACGCAGTATTTT. Protein product: CASSPPEGPVTDTQYF.

The V gene is TRBV5-1, the J gene TRBJ2-5; 9 positions agree with TRBD2. The CDR3 consists of 15 residues. CDR1 and CDR2 from the germline V gene are SGHRS and YFSETQ. V was pared by 0 bases and J by 2 bases, with 2 bases of the junction left unmatched. The CDR3 sequence is CASSLGSGGQETQYF. CDR3 sequence (DNA): TGCGCCAGCAGCTTGGGTAGCGGGGGACAAGAGACCCAGTACTTC.